The following is a TCR beta chain sequence with its context. Its cognate antigen is unknown. This record comes from a study of T cell responses to AZD1222 COVID-19 vaccine. Whole-study context: Doses given second, at about 4 or about 12 weeks, were pooled. The study, taken as a whole, reports: Reportedly, nearly half of unique spike TCRs recognized epitopes outside B.1.351/B.1.1.7 mutations. Clonal diversity may have been underestimated in mostly white British donors. Repertoire sampling was restricted to post-peak T cell response timepoints.

Profiling relied on immunoSEQ multiplex PCR, and the TCRdb table lists in-frame clones only, not all of them. The table shows about 160,000 clones, with around nine tenths occurring only once. The material sequenced was peripheral blood, taken on day 0 of AZD1222 vaccination. The sequence came from an adult in good health.

CDR3 region: CASSSGQRETQYF. CDR3 bases: TGTGCCAGCAGCAGCGGACAAAGAGAGACCCAGTACTTC. V and J are TRBV11-2 and TRBJ2-5, with D perhaps being TRBD1 or TRBD2 (5 bases each). V shed 5 bases and J shed 4 bases, with 11 bases lying between them. Germline V lookup: CDR1 SGHAT, CDR2 FQNNGV. The CDR3 length is 13 residues.